This T cell receptor (beta chain) emerged from a study of PD-1 blockade in classical Hodgkin lymphoma. About the research overall: Once every 2 weeks, patients received intravenous nivolumab at 3 mg/kg. The study, taken as a whole, reports: Complete responders possessed baseline diversity comparable to newly diagnosed patients. By C4D1, diversity of CD4+ TCRs had risen significantly, whereas that of CD8+ TCRs had not.

The table came from immunoSEQ multiplex PCR; TCRdb's copy has only in-frame clones and leaves some out. The sample holds 95,000 to 100,000 clones; 80% to 90% are singletons and the top ten take around 6.6%. Relapse was seen in all patients after autologous stem cell transplantation, and brentuximab vedotin exposure was variable. Remarks on this clone: The target antigen is unknown.

Sequenced material: peripheral blood mononuclear cells (PBMCs), taken before the second cycle of nivolumab. This sequence was found in a human donor with classical Hodgkin lymphoma.

CDR3 coding DNA: TGTGCCAGCAGTTACGTAGCTAACTATGGCTACACCTTC. Protein sequence: CASSYVANYGYTF. The V and J genes are TRBV6-6 and TRBJ1-2; D gene unclear. Germline CDR1 reads MNHNY; CDR2 reads SVGAGI (reference sequence). The CDR3 runs 13 residues. Deletions cut 2 bases from V and 0 bases from J, with 4 bases between.